This T cell receptor beta chain was recorded in a study of T-cell memory formation after mild COVID-19. In the study overall: Largely, the TCR clusters proved donor specific. Overall study findings and caveats: Clones shrinking from day 15 to 85 showed even CD4/CD8 mixes; later expanders tilted CD4+.

This clonotype has only a few counts. The antigen remains undetermined. Libraries for TCRalpha and TCRbeta carried sample barcodes and unique molecular identifiers via 5'RACE. MiXCR was run by TCRdb on the 5' RACE reads, yielding one entry per CDR3 protein. The sample includes 350,000 to 500,000 distinct CDR3 sequences, about a sixth of them seen just once. V lost 5 bases and J lost 1, with 18 bases in between. Germline lookup yields CDR1 MNHNY and CDR2 SVGAGI (reference sequence). The CDR3 has 17 residues. The gene calls are TRBV6-6 and TRBJ2-4, with D tentatively TRBD2 (6 bases). Material for sequencing was PBMCs or a T cell subset sorted from them (not recorded which). The clonotype originates from a young man who had mild COVID-19 (a few samples of this study predate the infection). Cell type and time point are not known. The CDR3: CASSVRRSGAAKNIQYF. CDR3 coding DNA: TGTGCCAGCAGTGTCCGACGTAGCGGAGCCGCCAAAAACATTCAGTACTTC.